These 14 T cell receptor beta chains were all obtained from the same sample, sequenced in a study of vaccination and CD4 T cells after COVID-19 (dated by TCRdb to 2022 to 2024). Libraries were prepared through PCR. For sequencing, an Illumina iSeq 100 was employed. TCR sequencing of DNA from cultured CD4+ T cells used the Oncomine TCR Beta short-read assay at the Johns Hopkins FTIC core. The raw public data were reprocessed by TCRdb itself: fastp quality trimming at Q25, MiXCR clonotype calling, in-frame beta chains only. Rows with one shared CDR3 protein collapse into an entry with the most common genes and DNA. The sample records thousands of distinct CDR3 sequences, approximately 59% of which are singletons. 25% of the sample is taken by the ten largest. The treatment or condition label on this specimen signifies: 10-day PBMC culture with coronavirus spike peptide pools or control peptides (ViraFEST assay). CD4+ T cells from unexposed donors were collected before the COVID-19 pandemic (2011-2018).

Antigens for these TCRs are unknown. Sequencing input: CD4+ T cells from blood, cultured in vitro. All receptors derive from a human donor in good health.

The chain has TRBV7-2 and TRBJ1-2; D unclear. The CDR3 contains 14 residues. Germline-derived CDR1 and CDR2 are SGHTA and FQGNSA. V shed 1 base and J shed 8 bases, with 14 bases lying between them. The DNA for the CDR3 is TGTGCCAGCAGCTTAGATCTTAGTTCGGGCGGCTACACCTTC. Its protein is CASSLDLSSGGYTF.

The chain links TRBV10-3 to TRBJ2-7; tentative D call: TRBD2 (7 bases). Germline V gene lookup returns CDR1 ENHRY and CDR2 SYGVKD. This CDR3 has 19 residues. V was trimmed by 9 bases and J by 3 bases, leaving 33 bases between them. CDR3 loop: CAMIPQGGRDPSANYEQYF. CDR3 in DNA: TGTGCCATGATCCCACAGGGCGGGAGAGACCCGTCCGCGAACTACGAGCAGTACTTC.

This clonotype was seen a few times. The rearrangement joins TRBV12-3 or TRBV12-4 to TRBJ1-2, with D perhaps TRBD1 (5 bases). CDR3 size: 15 residues. With 6 bases removed from V and 8 bases from J, the gap between germline ends came to 22 bases. This CDR3 is CASSSRKGPRRGYTF. The DNA of the CDR3 is TGTGCCAGCAGCTCCCGGAAGGGGCCTCGGAGGGGCTACACCTTC.

V and J are TRBV11-2 and TRBJ2-1, with D possibly TRBD1 on 5 matching bases. Per germline, CDR1 SGHAT and CDR2 FQNNGV. Deletions cut 2 bases from V and 0 bases from J, with 8 bases between. The CDR3 has 15 residues. The CDR3 DNA reads as TGTGCCAGCAGCTTACAGGGTAACTCCTACAATGAGCAGTTCTTC. It encodes CASSLQGNSYNEQFF.

This clonotype was seen more than once but under ten times. This sequence joins TRBV6-2 or TRBV6-3 and TRBJ1-6, with D possibly being TRBD1 (6 bases). The CDR3 contains 14 residues. Looked up from germline, CDR1 is MNHEY and CDR2 is SVGEGT. V lost 5 bases and J 9 bases, leaving 14 bases between the germline ends. The CDR3 is CASSQQGYGSPLHF. CDR3 DNA: TGTGCCAGCAGTCAACAGGGTTATGGTTCACCCCTCCACTTT.

This clonotype appeared a single time. The chain is built from TRBV12-3 or TRBV12-4 and TRBJ2-1, with 7 bases lining up with TRBD1. The junction had 9 bases not matched to a gene; V was cut back by 7 bases and J by 9 bases. This CDR3 has 13 amino acids. CDR3 residues: CASTPRGGGEQFF. DNA of the CDR3: TGTGCCAGCACCCCGCGAGGGGGCGGTGAGCAGTTCTTC.

V and J are TRBV27 and TRBJ1-1; 8 nucleotides match TRBD1. Losses at the gene ends were 5 bases for V and 4 bases for J; bases not matched to a gene: 3. This CDR3 spans 13 amino acids. The V gene's germline CDR1 is MNHEY and CDR2 SMNVEV (reference sequence). The CDR3 here is CASSPGQGTEAFF. The CDR3 coding sequence is TGTGCCAGCAGTCCCGGACAGGGCACTGAAGCTTTCTTT.

The rearrangement uses TRBV12-3 or TRBV12-4 and TRBJ2-3; 14 nucleotides align to TRBD2. The CDR3 is made up of 17 amino acids. The J segment lost 5 bases and the V segment lost 5 bases, leaving 9 bases of the junction unmatched. The CDR3, as DNA: TGTGCCAGCAGTGGACTAGCGGGGGGCAAGCGGGGAGATACGCAGTATTTT. Translated, it gives CASSGLAGGKRGDTQYF.

V gene TRBV10-3 combines with J gene TRBJ2-5; 8 bases match TRBD2. Germline V CDR1 and CDR2: ENHRY, SYGVKD. Trimming at V came to 6 bases and at J to 4 bases, leaving 10 bases not matched to a gene. The CDR3 extends over 15 amino acids. CDR3 DNA sequence: TGTGCCATCAGCCCCGGGACTAGTGTTGGAGAGACCCAGTACTTC. Encoded protein: CAISPGTSVGETQYF.

CDR3 DNA sequence: TGTGCCTGGAGCGGAGGGGGCAGCCCGGACCTAGGCTCACCCCTCCACTTT. This sequence encodes CAWSGGGSPDLGSPLHF. The rearrangement uses TRBV30 and TRBJ1-6, with 7 bases lining up with TRBD1. Germline trimming cut 3 bases from V and 10 bases from J; bases unmatched to any gene: 18. Germline assignment: CDR1 GTSNPN and CDR2 SVGIG (reference sequence). CDR3 length: 17 amino acids.

CDR3 sequence: CASSSRTGTSGANVLTF. Here the CDR3 DNA reads TGTGCCAGCAGTTCTCGGACAGGGACGTCTGGGGCCAACGTCCTGACTTTC. This chain connects TRBV6-5 to TRBJ2-6; 8 bases line up with TRBD1. Germline V lookup: CDR1 MNHEY, CDR2 SVGAGI. This CDR3 region has 17 residues. The V segment lost 4 bases and the J segment 1 base; nucleotides outside the gene matches: 6.

This clonotype is deemed large (0.1 to 1%). V is TRBV11-2 and J is TRBJ1-2; D gene ambiguous. This CDR3 is built from 12 residues. Trimming pared 0 bases from V and 13 bases from J, leaving 12 bases between. Germline V gene lookup returns CDR1 SGHAT and CDR2 FQNNGV. CDR3 sequence: CASSLDGLGATF. The CDR3 DNA reads as TGTGCCAGCAGCTTAGACGGCCTCGGTGCCACCTTC.

V is TRBV2 and J is TRBJ2-1, with 11 bases identical to TRBD2. This CDR3 comprises 16 residues. V dropped 8 bases and J dropped 4; count of bases not matched to a gene: 10. Per the germline V gene, CDR1 is SNHLY and CDR2 is FYNNEI. CDR3 amino acids: CASCPRGTSGYNEQFF. In nucleotides, the CDR3 is TGTGCCAGCTGCCCTAGAGGGACTAGCGGATACAATGAGCAGTTCTTC.

CDR3 sequence: CASSPTRGQGLSPLHF. The CDR3 DNA is TGTGCCAGCAGCCCGACCAGAGGACAGGGTCTGTCACCCCTCCACTTT. This chain joins TRBV6-2 or TRBV6-3 and TRBJ1-6; TRBD1 matches 8 bases. This CDR3 has 16 amino acids. The J segment lost 10 bases and the V segment lost 6 bases, leaving 14 bases of the junction unmatched. Germline V lookup: CDR1 MNHEY, CDR2 SVGEGT.